The rows below give T cell receptor beta chains drawn from one sample of a study of blood T cell repertoires in COVID-19. The protocol was immunoSEQ multiplex PCR, while the TCRdb copy is restricted to in-frame clones and leaves out a portion. The repertoire holds about 300,000 clones, with about nine tenths as singletons. Specimen: peripheral blood. Source of these receptors: a woman aged 25 to 39 with COVID-19, enrolled during active disease. Both conserved end residues are part of each CDR3. Fields, in order: clone size, V gene, D gene, J gene, CDR3 DNA, CDR3 protein. D genes are given only for firm matches. A row's size may be missing; if present it is once, few, many or a size class.

>NA|TRBV30|NA|TRBJ2-7
TGTGCCTGGAGTGGAGAAGACATCGCCTACGAGCAGTACTTC
CAWSGEDIAYEQYF
>NA|TRBV25-1|NA|TRBJ1-3
TGTGCCAGCAGTGATCTAGGGGCCTCTGGAAACACCATATATTTT
CASSDLGASGNTIYF
>NA|TRBV30|NA|TRBJ1-2
TGTGCCTGGAGAAAAGCCGCTAACTATGGCTACACCTTC
CAWRKAANYGYTF
>NA|TRBV2|NA|TRBJ1-2
TGTGCCAGCAGAGTGGACAATAACTATGGCTACACCTTC
CASRVDNNYGYTF
>NA|TRBV9|NA|TRBJ1-2
TGTGCCAGCAGCGGGCCGTTGGGCTACACCTTC
CASSGPLGYTF
>NA|TRBV6-1|NA|TRBJ1-2
TGTGCCAGCAGTGAACAGAGGCATACTAACTATGGCTACACCTTC
CASSEQRHTNYGYTF
>NA|TRBV5-5|TRBD1|TRBJ2-5
TGTGCCAGCAGCTTGGGACCGGGACAGATGCCCGAGACCCAGTACTTC
CASSLGPGQMPETQYF
>NA|TRBV3-1/TRBV3-2|NA|TRBJ1-1
TGTGCCAGCAGTTCAGGTCGATCTGAAGCTTTCTTT
CASSSGRSEAFF
>NA|TRBV11-2|TRBD1|TRBJ2-3
TGTGCCAGCAGCATTGACAGGGGAAGTACAGATACGCAGTATTTT
CASSIDRGSTDTQYF
>NA|TRBV10-1|TRBD2|TRBJ2-6
TGCGCCAGCAGAAGAAAAAGCGGGGGGATATCTGGGGCCAACGTCCTGACTTTC
CASRRKSGGISGANVLTF
>NA|TRBV27|NA|TRBJ2-3
TGTGCCAGCAGTTTAGAGGGTAGTAGCACAGATACGCAGTATTTT
CASSLEGSSTDTQYF
>NA|TRBV4-2|TRBD1|TRBJ1-1
TGTGCCAGCAGCCAAGATGGACAGGCGAACACTGAAGCTTTCTTT
CASSQDGQANTEAFF
>once|TRBV16|TRBD1|TRBJ1-2
TGTGCCAGCAGCCAATTGGGACAGTTTTCGTTCGGGGCTAACTATGGCTACACCTTC
CASSQLGQFSFGANYGYTF
>NA|TRBV11-1|NA|TRBJ1-1
TGTGCCAGCAGCAGAGAACCGAAGAACACTGAAGCTTTCTTT
CASSREPKNTEAFF
>NA|TRBV5-8|TRBD1|TRBJ2-5
TGTGCCAGCAGCGTGGATACAGGGGGAACCCAGTACTTC
CASSVDTGGTQYF
>NA|TRBV2|TRBD1|TRBJ2-3
TGTGCCAGCATCGTGCGGGACAGGGGTGGCACAGATACGCAGTATTTT
CASIVRDRGGTDTQYF
>NA|TRBV2|TRBD2|TRBJ2-3
TGTGCCAGCAAACAAGGACTAGCCAAGAAGTATTTT
CASKQGLAKKYF
>NA|TRBV27|TRBD1|TRBJ1-4
TGTGCCAGCAGTTTGTACAGGGGTAATGAAAAACTGTTTTTT
CASSLYRGNEKLFF
>NA|TRBV19|TRBD1|TRBJ1-2
TGTGCCAGTAAAGACAGGGATCTAGGGTCCTATGGCTACACCTTC
CASKDRDLGSYGYTF
>NA|TRBV5-1|TRBD1|TRBJ2-5
TGCGCCAGCAGACAGGGTGGGGACAGGGGACGCCAAGAGACCCAGTACTTC
CASRQGGDRGRQETQYF
>NA|TRBV24-1|TRBD2|TRBJ2-1
TGTGCCACCAGTGATTGGACTAGCGGGGCCTACAATGAGCAGTTCTTC
CATSDWTSGAYNEQFF
>NA|TRBV30|NA|TRBJ2-6
TGTGCCTGGAGTGGTTGGGGGGAATCTGGGGCCAACGTCCTGACTTTC
CAWSGWGESGANVLTF
>NA|TRBV29-1|NA|TRBJ1-2
TGCAGCGTTGACGGCTGGGGGGGATATGGCTACACCTTC
CSVDGWGGYGYTF
>NA|TRBV5-8|NA|TRBJ1-5
TGTGCCAGCACTCAGGGAAGGGTAGGCAATCAGCCCCAGCATTTT
CASTQGRVGNQPQHF
>NA|TRBV5-1|TRBD1|TRBJ2-3
TGCGCCAGCAGACACGCCACGACAGGGGGCTACACAGATACGCAGTATTTT
CASRHATTGGYTDTQYF
>NA|TRBV11-3|NA|TRBJ1-1
TGTGCCAGCAGCTTCCAGGAGAACACTGAAGCTTTCTTT
CASSFQENTEAFF
>NA|TRBV7-3|NA|TRBJ2-3
TGTGCCAGCAGCTTATTCGGGGGATCGTCAGATACGCAGTATTTT
CASSLFGGSSDTQYF
>NA|TRBV6-5|NA|TRBJ1-6
TGTGCCAGCAGTTACAGGCAAGGGGGTTCACCCCTCCACTTT
CASSYRQGGSPLHF
>NA|TRBV5-1|NA|TRBJ2-1
TGCGCCAGCAGCTTGGAGTGGGCAAGGCAAAGGGGTGAGCAGTTCTTC
CASSLEWARQRGEQFF
>once|TRBV7-9|TRBD1|TRBJ1-6
TGTGCCAGCAGTCCGCAGGGGACAGGCCATTCACCCCTCCACTTT
CASSPQGTGHSPLHF
>NA|TRBV28|NA|TRBJ2-4
TGTGCCAGCAGCCCGACAGTTAATCTAGCCAAAAACATTCAGTACTTC
CASSPTVNLAKNIQYF
>NA|TRBV10-2|NA|TRBJ2-7
TGCGCCAGCAGTGAGTCGCGAGAGACCTACGAGCAGTACTTC
CASSESRETYEQYF
>NA|TRBV5-1|NA|TRBJ2-2
TGCGCCAGTAGCCCTACGGGGGGACATTTCACCGGGGAGCTGTTTTTT
CASSPTGGHFTGELFF
>NA|TRBV12-5|NA|TRBJ2-1
TGTGCTAGTGGTTCCAGACTTACGGGGGACCCCTACAATGAGCAGTTCTTC
CASGSRLTGDPYNEQFF
>few|TRBV6-2/TRBV6-3|NA|TRBJ2-4
TGTGCCAGCAGTTACTGGGCGAGGGAGAACATTCAGTACTTC
CASSYWARENIQYF
>NA|TRBV19|NA|TRBJ2-7
TGTGCCAGTAGTCCCCGGACTACGGACGAGCAGTACTTC
CASSPRTTDEQYF
>NA|TRBV5-8|TRBD2|TRBJ2-5
TGTGCCAGCAGCTCTGGGGCTAGCGGGGGCCGGGAGACCCAGTACTTC
CASSSGASGGRETQYF
>NA|TRBV4-1|TRBD2|TRBJ2-2
TGCGCCAGCAGTCCGACTAGCGGGGGACGCACCGGGGAGCTGTTTTTT
CASSPTSGGRTGELFF
>NA|TRBV4-1|TRBD1|TRBJ2-7
TGCGCCAGCAGCAGAGGGGGCCAGAGTTTGGGGGAGCAGTACTTC
CASSRGGQSLGEQYF
>NA|TRBV7-9|TRBD1|TRBJ1-1
TGTGCCAGCAGCCCCGGACAGGGAAGGACTGAAGCTTTCTTT
CASSPGQGRTEAFF
>once|TRBV24-1|NA|TRBJ2-3
TGTGCCACCAGTGACCCCCTTGCAGATACGCAGTATTTT
CATSDPLADTQYF
>NA|TRBV7-9|TRBD2|TRBJ2-2
TGTGCCAGCAGGACACTAGCGGGGGGCGGTCTCACCGGGGAGCTGTTTTTT
CASRTLAGGGLTGELFF
>NA|TRBV19|NA|TRBJ2-2
TGTGCCAGTCTGGACAGAGGATGGACCGGGGAGCTGTTTTTT
CASLDRGWTGELFF
>NA|TRBV5-1|NA|TRBJ1-1
TGCGCCAGCAGCTTGGATAGGAACACTGAAGCTTTCTTT
CASSLDRNTEAFF
>NA|TRBV7-9|NA|TRBJ1-6
TGTGCCAGCAGCTTAGTACAGGGTGGGTCACCCCTCCACTTT
CASSLVQGGSPLHF
>NA|TRBV7-9|NA|TRBJ1-1
TGTGCCAGCAGCTTTAGGCGGGGCACTGAAGCTTTCTTT
CASSFRRGTEAFF
>NA|TRBV24-1|TRBD1|TRBJ1-4
TGTGCCACCAGTGATGCGACAGGGGGGAATGAAAAACTGTTTTTT
CATSDATGGNEKLFF
>NA|TRBV6-5|NA|TRBJ1-3
TGTGCCAGCAGTTACTCCCCTAGTGACGGAAACACCATATATTTT
CASSYSPSDGNTIYF
>NA|TRBV11-2|TRBD1|TRBJ1-2
TGTGCCAGCAGCTTGCAGGGGGTTGGCTACACCTTC
CASSLQGVGYTF